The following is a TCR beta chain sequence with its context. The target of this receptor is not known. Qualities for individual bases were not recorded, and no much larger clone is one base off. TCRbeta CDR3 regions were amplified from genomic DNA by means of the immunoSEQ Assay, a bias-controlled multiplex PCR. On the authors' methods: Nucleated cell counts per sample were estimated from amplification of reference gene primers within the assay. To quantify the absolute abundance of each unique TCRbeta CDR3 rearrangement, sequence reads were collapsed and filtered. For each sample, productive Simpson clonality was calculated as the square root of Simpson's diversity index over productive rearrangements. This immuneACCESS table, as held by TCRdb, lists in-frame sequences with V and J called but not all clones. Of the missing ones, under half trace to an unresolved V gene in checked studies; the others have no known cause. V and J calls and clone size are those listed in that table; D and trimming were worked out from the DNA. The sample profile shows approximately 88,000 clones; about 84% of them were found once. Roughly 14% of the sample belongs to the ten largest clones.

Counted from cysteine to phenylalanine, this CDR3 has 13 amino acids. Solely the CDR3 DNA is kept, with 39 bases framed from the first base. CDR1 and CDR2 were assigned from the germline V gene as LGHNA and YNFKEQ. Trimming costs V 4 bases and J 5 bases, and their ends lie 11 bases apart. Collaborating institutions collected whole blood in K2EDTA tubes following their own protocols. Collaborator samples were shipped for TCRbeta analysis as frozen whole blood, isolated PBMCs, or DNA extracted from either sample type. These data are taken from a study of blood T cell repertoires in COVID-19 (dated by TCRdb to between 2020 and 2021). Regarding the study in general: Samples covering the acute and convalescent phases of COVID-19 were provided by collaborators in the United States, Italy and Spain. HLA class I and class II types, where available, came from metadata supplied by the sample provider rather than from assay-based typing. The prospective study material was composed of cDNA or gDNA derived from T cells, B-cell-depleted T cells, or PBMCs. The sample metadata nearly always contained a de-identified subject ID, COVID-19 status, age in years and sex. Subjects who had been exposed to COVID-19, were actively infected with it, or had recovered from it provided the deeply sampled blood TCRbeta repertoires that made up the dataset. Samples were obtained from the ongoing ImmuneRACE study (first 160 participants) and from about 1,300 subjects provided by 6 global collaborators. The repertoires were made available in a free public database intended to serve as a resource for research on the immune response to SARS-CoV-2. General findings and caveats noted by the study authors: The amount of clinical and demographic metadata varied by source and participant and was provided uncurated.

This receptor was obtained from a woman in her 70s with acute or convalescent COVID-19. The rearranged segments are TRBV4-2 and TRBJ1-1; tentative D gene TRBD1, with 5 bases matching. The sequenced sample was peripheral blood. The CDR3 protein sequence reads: CASSLSRGTEAFF. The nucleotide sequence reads TGTGCCAGCAGCCTTAGTAGGGGTACTGAAGCTTTCTTT.